This T cell receptor (beta chain) was sequenced in a study of neurological immune-mediated disorders. About the study: Multiple sclerosis patients numbered some 35, with some 31 relapsing-remitting and 3 secondary progressive. Study observations and caveats: None of the CDR3 amino acid sequences in expanded clones turned up in more than one subject, which points to private repertoires in all groups. HTLV-1-associated myelopathy had the most TCR clonal expansion, and multiple sclerosis had the least, less than healthy controls. For the multiple sclerosis repertoire cluster, an association with any clinical or MRI feature was absent.

With 3 bases clipped from V and 5 bases from J, the junction kept 5 bases outside the gene matches. CDR1 and CDR2 from the germline V gene are SGHRS and YFSETQ. The CDR3 consists of 14 residues. TCRdb re-derived calls from the 5' RACE reads in MiXCR, one entry per CDR3 protein. Of 66,000 or so distinct CDR3 sequences listed, around 5.5% are singletons. The table lists this clonotype with many counts. Its specificity is unknown. The V gene is TRBV5-1, the J gene TRBJ2-1; 7 bases match TRBD2. Sequencing was carried out using PBMCs. This sequence originates from a woman in her twenties or thirties with multiple sclerosis. The CDR3 sequence: CASSWGGKDNEQFF. CDR3 bases: TGCGCCAGCAGCTGGGGGGGGAAGGACAATGAGCAGTTCTTC.